Below are 2 T cell receptor beta chains sequenced from a single sample in a study of PD-L1 blockade in urothelial cancer. Regarding time point: pretreatment peripheral blood. Clones were read by immunoSEQ multiplex PCR, and TCRdb kept only the in-frame ones, dropping some. Among tens of thousands of clones listed, approximately 84% were seen once. This specimen consisted of PBMCs, obtained around atezolizumab (anti-PD-L1) treatment. The receptors derive from a man aged 50 to 60 with urothelial cancer.

This clone was detected only once. The chain carries TRBV9 and TRBJ2-1; TRBD2 matches at 14 bases. J gave up 12 bases and V 4 bases, and 9 bases lay outside the gene matches. The V gene's germline CDR1 is SGDLS and CDR2 YYNGEE. This CDR3 is 15 amino acids long. This chain's CDR3 is CASSPGLAGGIGQFF. Here the CDR3 DNA reads TGTGCCAGCAGCCCTGGACTAGCGGGAGGAATTGGGCAGTTCTTC.

The rearrangement joins TRBV2 to TRBJ2-5, with 10 positions matching TRBD2. There are 15 residues in the CDR3. In germline, CDR1 is SNHLY, CDR2 FYNNEI. With 6 bases clipped from V and 3 bases from J, the junction kept 7 bases outside the gene matches. The CDR3: CASRGQRGGKETQYF. CDR3 in DNA: TGTGCCAGCAGAGGTCAGCGGGGGGGCAAAGAGACCCAGTACTTC.